One sample yielded the 23 T cell receptor beta chains listed below, sequenced in a study of OX40 agonist ivuxolimab in advanced cancers. Method: immunoSEQ multiplex PCR; TCRdb's copy keeps in-frame clones and lacks some. The sample contains 150,000 to 170,000 clones, 94% of which appear only once. Sequences were derived from CD4+ or CD8+ T cells sorted from blood, sampled in a trial of the OX40 agonist ivuxolimab. The origin of the receptors is an adult with an advanced solid tumor such as melanoma, head and neck, liver or kidney cancer.

The chain recombines TRBV27 with TRBJ2-7, with 7 bases fitting TRBD1. Germline V CDR1 and CDR2: MNHEY, SMNVEV (reference sequence). V lost 9 bases, J lost 0 bases, and 26 bases stayed unmatched. The CDR3 is 20 amino acids. DNA for the CDR3: TGTGCCAGGCAGTACAGGGGCTACACCTGGTACACCTTTTACTCCTACGAGCAGTACTTC. Protein product: CARQYRGYTWYTFYSYEQYF.

V and J are TRBV18 and TRBJ2-5; tentatively, D is TRBD1 (6 bases). CDR1 KGHSH and CDR2 LQKENI come from the germline V gene. The CDR3 is 15 residues long. V shed 5 bases and J shed 1 base, with 14 bases lying between them. The DNA of the CDR3 is TGTGCCAGCTCATCAATGACAGGTCTCCAAGAGACCCAGTACTTC. This encodes CASSSMTGLQETQYF.

The V gene is TRBV13, the J gene TRBJ1-4; D possibly corresponds to TRBD1 (5 bases). CDR3 length equals 15 residues. Germline V gene lookup returns CDR1 PRHDT and CDR2 FYEKMQ (reference sequence). V shed 5 bases and J shed 2 bases, with 12 bases lying between them. The CDR3 sequence: CASSRGGSTNEKLFF. The CDR3 DNA reads TGTGCCAGCAGCCGCGGGGGGTCTACTAATGAAAAACTGTTTTTT.

The chain links TRBV7-9 to TRBJ2-3; D possibly matches TRBD1 or TRBD2 (5 bases each). Looked up from germline, CDR1 is SEHNR and CDR2 is FQNEAQ (reference sequence). V lost 8 bases and J 3 bases, leaving 15 bases between the germline ends. The CDR3 is 14 residues long. The CDR3 here is CASPGDRSTDTQYF. CDR3 sequence (DNA): TGTGCCAGCCCCGGGGACCGCTCTACAGATACGCAGTATTTT.

About this clone: At one of its ends the junction is not consistent with the germline gene, which may arise from a read error. The V and J genes are TRBV30 and TRBJ2-5; D remains ambiguous. The germline V gene has CDR1 GTSNPN and CDR2 SVGIG (reference sequence). CDR3 length equals 11 residues. This CDR3 is CAWGVPETQYF. In DNA form, the CDR3 reads TGTGCCTGGGGTGTACCGGAGACCCAGTACTTC.

V gene TRBV7-6 combines with J gene TRBJ1-6, with D perhaps matching TRBD1 (6 bases). CDR1 SGHVS and CDR2 FNYEAQ come from the germline V gene. Deletions cut 5 bases from V and 9 bases from J, with 20 bases between. This CDR3 region has 16 residues. CDR3: CASSATPQGTGSPLHF. CDR3 DNA: TGTGCCAGCAGCGCGACTCCACAGGGAACGGGTTCACCCCTCCACTTT.

The chain joins TRBV7-9 to TRBJ1-2, with 9 nucleotides matching TRBD1. The CDR3 has 16 amino acids. Germline V CDR1 and CDR2: SEHNR, FQNEAQ (reference sequence). Trimming cost V 5 bases and J 8 bases; bases outside gene matches: 15. The CDR3 spells CASSLERDRERRGYTF. Written as DNA, the CDR3 is TGTGCCAGCAGCCTCGAAAGGGACAGGGAGCGGCGCGGCTACACCTTC.

This clone is a singleton in its sample. At one of its ends the junction is not consistent with the germline gene, which may arise from a read error. The chain's CDR3 is CASSRDRVYEQYF. The CDR3 region has the DNA TGCGCCAGCAGCCGAGACAGGGTATACGAGCAGTACTTC. V usage is TRBV5-4 and J usage is TRBJ2-7; 7 nucleotides match TRBD1. The CDR3 spans 13 residues. The germline CDR1 and CDR2 sequences are SGHNT and YYREEE (reference sequence).

This clone is a singleton in its sample. This chain joins TRBV15 and TRBJ2-2; TRBD2 aligns across 12 bases. V trimming: 1 base; J trimming: 4 bases; junction bases outside the gene matches: 4. The CDR3 loop spans 17 amino acids. Germline V lookup: CDR1 LNHNV, CDR2 YYDKDF (reference sequence). This chain's CDR3 is CATSRGLAGVGTGELFF. The CDR3 nucleotides read TGTGCCACCAGCAGAGGACTAGCGGGAGTCGGCACCGGGGAGCTGTTTTTT. Full variable domain (outside the CDR3, taken from reference TRBV15 and TRBJ2-2): DAMVIQNPRYQVTQFGKPVTLSCSQTLNHNVMYWYQQKSSQAPKLLFHYYDKDFNNEADTPDNFQSRRPNTSFCFLDIRSPGLGDTAMYLCATSRGLAGVGTGELFFGEGSRLTVL.

This chain connects TRBV6-6 to TRBJ2-2; no firm D call. With 2 bases removed from V and 11 bases from J, the gap between germline ends came to 15 bases. The CDR3 consists of 14 residues. Germline-derived CDR1 and CDR2 are MNHNY and SVGAGI (reference sequence). This CDR3 is CASSYRSGGVELFF. CDR3 DNA sequence: TGTGCCAGCAGTTACCGGTCCGGTGGAGTCGAGCTGTTTTTT.

This clone appeared a single time. The chain couples TRBV18 to TRBJ1-6, with D hard to call. V was shortened by 3 bases and J by 4 bases, with 7 bases between the two germline ends. CDR1 and CDR2 (germline): KGHSH, LQKENI. This CDR3 is built from 14 residues. The CDR3 protein is CASSPPSYNSPLHF. CDR3 sequence (DNA): TGTGCCAGCTCACCTCCAAGTTATAATTCACCCCTCCACTTT.

The V and J genes are TRBV25-1 and TRBJ1-3, with no clear D. Germline-derived CDR1 and CDR2 are MGHDK and SYGVNS. V was cut by 2 bases and J by 0 bases, with 11 bases left in between. This CDR3 has 16 residues. The CDR3 loop is CASSELVTISGNTIYF. Here the CDR3 DNA reads TGTGCCAGCAGTGAACTAGTGACGATCTCTGGAAACACCATATATTTT.

This clone was recorded only once. V is TRBV28 and J is TRBJ2-3; D may be TRBD2 (6 bases). The CDR3 contains 15 residues. The germline V gene has CDR1 MDHEN and CDR2 SYDVKM. The ends were cut back, 6 bases at V and 0 bases at J, with 13 bases in the middle. The CDR3 is CASSSGTQSTDTQYF. The CDR3 DNA follows: TGTGCCAGCAGCTCCGGGACTCAAAGCACAGATACGCAGTATTTT. The whole variable domain, remainder taken from reference TRBV28 and TRBJ2-3, is DVKVTQSSRYLVKRTGEKVFLECVQDMDHENMFWYRQDPGLGLRLIYFSYDVKMKEKGDIPEGYSVSREKKERFSLILESASTNQTSMYLCASSSGTQSTDTQYFGPGTRLTVL.

The rearrangement joins TRBV7-2 to TRBJ1-2, with a tentative D call TRBD1 (6 bases). The germline V and J ends were trimmed by 5 bases and 2 bases, with 9 bases remaining between them. Germline V CDR1 and CDR2: SGHTA, FQGNSA. The CDR3 has 13 residues. The CDR3 sequence: CASSHDRNYGYTF. The CDR3 DNA is TGTGCCAGCAGCCACGACAGGAACTATGGCTACACCTTC.

V gene TRBV28 combines with J gene TRBJ2-7, with TRBD1 as a possible D gene (5 bases). The CDR3 consists of 13 residues. Trimming stripped 6 bases from V and 1 base from J, with 10 bases between. In germline, CDR1 is MDHEN, CDR2 SYDVKM. The CDR3 bases are TGTGCCAGCAGGCGCCAGGGATCCTACGAGCAGTACTTC. Translating it yields CASRRQGSYEQYF.

This chain joins TRBV4-3 and TRBJ1-1; D is unclear. CDR1 LGHNA and CDR2 YSLEER come from the germline V gene. The germline V and J ends were trimmed by 2 bases and 9 bases, with 10 bases remaining between them. This CDR3 is built from 12 residues. Here the CDR3 DNA reads TGCGCCAGCAGCCAACGACGCGGGAAAGCTTTCTTT. Its translation is CASSQRRGKAFF.

This clone was counted a single time. The chain recombines TRBV7-2 with TRBJ2-7; TRBD2 agrees at 9 bases. There are 17 residues in the CDR3. The J segment lost 2 bases and the V segment lost 0 bases, leaving 8 bases of the junction unmatched. In germline, CDR1 is SGHTA, CDR2 FQGNSA. The CDR3 reads CASSLAERGAPTYEQYF. The CDR3 coding sequence is TGTGCCAGCAGCTTAGCGGAGCGGGGGGCTCCCACCTACGAGCAGTACTTC.

The gene calls are TRBV18 and TRBJ1-2, with TRBD1 identical over 8 bases. Germline V gene data show CDR1 as KGHSH and CDR2 as LQKENI. Germline trimming cut 3 bases from V and 3 bases from J; bases unmatched to any gene: 12. CDR3 length equals 17 residues. CDR3 sequence (DNA): TGTGCCAGCTCACCGAGCGTGTACGCAGGGGGCGACTATGGCTACACCTTC. This codes for CASSPSVYAGGDYGYTF.

The chain couples TRBV5-1 to TRBJ2-3; 8 nucleotides align to TRBD2. The CDR3 consists of 14 residues. The germline V gene encodes CDR1 SGHRS and CDR2 YFSETQ. J lost 2 bases, V lost 4 bases, and 3 bases had no gene match. CDR3 nucleotides: TGCGCCAGCAGCACTAGCGGAATCACAGATACGCAGTATTTT. Protein sequence: CASSTSGITDTQYF.

The rearrangement links TRBV2 to TRBJ2-1; 7 bases line up with TRBD1. The CDR3 consists of 14 residues. Looked up from germline, CDR1 is SNHLY and CDR2 is FYNNEI. After removal of 9 bases from V and 4 bases from J, the junction contained 9 bases not matched to a gene. The CDR3 sequence: CARGGDREYNEQFF. DNA of the CDR3: TGTGCCAGGGGCGGAGACAGGGAGTACAATGAGCAGTTCTTC. Based on the CDR3 plus reference TRBV2 and TRBJ2-1, the full variable domain is EPEVTQTPSHQVTQMGQEVILRCVPISNHLYFYWYRQILGQKVEFLVSFYNNEISEKSEIFDDQFSVERPDGSNFTLKIRSTKLEDSAMYFCARGGDREYNEQFFGPGTRLTVL.

V and J are TRBV18 and TRBJ1-2; perhaps TRBD1 as D (6 bases). This CDR3 has 16 amino acids. V was shortened by 3 bases and J by 2 bases, with 16 bases between the two germline ends. The germline V gene has CDR1 KGHSH and CDR2 LQKENI. The CDR3 loop reads CASSPVTGNANYGYTF. CDR3 coding DNA: TGTGCCAGCTCACCGGTCACAGGGAACGCGAACTATGGCTACACCTTC.

The rearrangement links TRBV28 to TRBJ2-7, with 7 bases lining up with TRBD1. J lost 1 base, V lost 6 bases, and 6 bases had no gene match. Germline V gene lookup returns CDR1 MDHEN and CDR2 SYDVKM. This CDR3 is built from 14 residues. CDR3 in DNA: TGTGCCAGCAGATTGCCGGGACAGTCCTACGAGCAGTACTTC. Residues: CASRLPGQSYEQYF.

This clone was detected once. The chain recombines TRBV19 with TRBJ2-5, with TRBD2 matching 11 bases. The CDR3 consists of 15 residues. Trimming removed 5 bases from V and 5 bases from J; junction bases left unmatched: 7. The germline gives CDR1 LNHDA, CDR2 SQIVND (reference sequence). This chain's CDR3 is CASSPRLAGSETQYF. CDR3 nucleotides: TGTGCCAGTAGTCCGCGACTAGCGGGGTCTGAGACCCAGTACTTC.